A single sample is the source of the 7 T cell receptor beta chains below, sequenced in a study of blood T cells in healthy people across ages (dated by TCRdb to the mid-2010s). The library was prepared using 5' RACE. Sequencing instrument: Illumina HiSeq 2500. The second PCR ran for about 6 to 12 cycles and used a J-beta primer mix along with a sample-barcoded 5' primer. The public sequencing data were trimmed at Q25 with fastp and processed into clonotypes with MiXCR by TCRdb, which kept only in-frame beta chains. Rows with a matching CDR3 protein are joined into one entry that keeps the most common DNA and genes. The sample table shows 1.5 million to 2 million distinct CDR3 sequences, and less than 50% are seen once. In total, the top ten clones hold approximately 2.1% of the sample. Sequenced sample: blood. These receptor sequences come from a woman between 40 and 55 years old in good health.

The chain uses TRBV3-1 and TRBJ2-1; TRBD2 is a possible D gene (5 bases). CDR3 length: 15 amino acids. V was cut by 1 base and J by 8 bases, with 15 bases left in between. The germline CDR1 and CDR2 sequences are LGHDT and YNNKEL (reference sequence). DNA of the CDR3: TGTGCCAGCAGCCAAGTAGCGACCGTCCGCGATGAGCAGTTCTTC. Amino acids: CASSQVATVRDEQFF.

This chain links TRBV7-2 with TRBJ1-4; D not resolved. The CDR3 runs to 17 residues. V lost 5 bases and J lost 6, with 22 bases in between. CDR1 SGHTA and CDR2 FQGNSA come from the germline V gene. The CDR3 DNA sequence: TGTGCCAGCAGCCCCCGCTTCGTGAGTGCGCTGGATGAAAAACTGTTTTTT. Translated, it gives CASSPRFVSALDEKLFF.

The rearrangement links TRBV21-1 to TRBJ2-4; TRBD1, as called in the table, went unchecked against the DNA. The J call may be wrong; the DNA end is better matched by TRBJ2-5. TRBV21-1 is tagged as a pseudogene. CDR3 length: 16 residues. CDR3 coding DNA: TGTGCCAGCAGCAAAGCGAGGACAGGTCAGGAAGGGACCCAGTACTTC. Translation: CASSKARTGQEGTQYF.

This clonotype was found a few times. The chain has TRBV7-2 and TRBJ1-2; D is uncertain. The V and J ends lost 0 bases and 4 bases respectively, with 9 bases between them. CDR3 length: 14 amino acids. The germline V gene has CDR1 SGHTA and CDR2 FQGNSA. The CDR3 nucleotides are TGTGCCAGCAGCTTAGCCGAGACAAGCTATGGCTACACCTTC. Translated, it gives CASSLAETSYGYTF.

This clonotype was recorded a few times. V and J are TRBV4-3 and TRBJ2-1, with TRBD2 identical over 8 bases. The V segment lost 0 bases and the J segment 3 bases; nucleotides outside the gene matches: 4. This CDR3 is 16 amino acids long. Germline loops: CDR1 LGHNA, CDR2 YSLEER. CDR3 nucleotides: TGCGCCAGCAGCCAAGAGAGCGGGGGCGTCTACAATGAGCAGTTCTTC. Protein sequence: CASSQESGGVYNEQFF.

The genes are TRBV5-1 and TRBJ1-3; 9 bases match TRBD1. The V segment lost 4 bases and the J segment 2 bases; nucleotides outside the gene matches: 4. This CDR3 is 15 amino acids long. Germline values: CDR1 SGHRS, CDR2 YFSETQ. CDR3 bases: TGCGCCAGCAGCACAGACAGGGGGACTGGAAACACCATATATTTT. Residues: CASSTDRGTGNTIYF. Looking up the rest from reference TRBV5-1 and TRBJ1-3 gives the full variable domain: KAGVTQTPRYLIKTRGQQVTLSCSPISGHRSVSWYQQTPGQGLQFLFEYFSETQRNKGNFPGRFSGRQFSNSRSEMNVSTLELGDSALYLCASSTDRGTGNTIYFGEGSWLTVV.

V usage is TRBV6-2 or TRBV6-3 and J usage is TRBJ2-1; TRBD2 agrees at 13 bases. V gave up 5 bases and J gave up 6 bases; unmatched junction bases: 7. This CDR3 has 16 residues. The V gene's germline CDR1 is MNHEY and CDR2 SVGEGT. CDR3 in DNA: TGTGCCAGCAGTCTAGTACTAGCGGGGGGGCGCAATGAGCAGTTCTTC. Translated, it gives CASSLVLAGGRNEQFF.